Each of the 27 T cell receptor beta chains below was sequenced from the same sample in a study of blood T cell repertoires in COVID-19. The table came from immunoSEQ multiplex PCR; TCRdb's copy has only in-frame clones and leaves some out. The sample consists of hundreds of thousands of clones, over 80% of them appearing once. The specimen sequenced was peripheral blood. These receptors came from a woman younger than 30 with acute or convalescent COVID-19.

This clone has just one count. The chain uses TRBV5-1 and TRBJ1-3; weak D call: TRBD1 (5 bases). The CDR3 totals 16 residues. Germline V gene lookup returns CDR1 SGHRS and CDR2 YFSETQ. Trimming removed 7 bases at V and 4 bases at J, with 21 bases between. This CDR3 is CASLAPWGVKGNTIYF. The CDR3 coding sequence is TGCGCCAGCCTCGCCCCATGGGGGGTTAAAGGAAACACCATATATTTT.

Written as DNA, the CDR3 is TGTGCCAGCAGCGTAGATGGCGACTATGGCACTGAAGCTTTCTTT. Residues: CASSVDGDYGTEAFF. The V call is TRBV9, the J call TRBJ1-1; D gene uncertain. V lost 0 bases and J lost 4, with 13 bases in between. There are 15 residues in the CDR3. The germline CDR1 and CDR2 sequences are SGDLS and YYNGEE. Looking up the rest from reference TRBV9 and TRBJ1-1 gives the full variable domain: DSGVTQTPKHLITATGQRVTLRCSPRSGDLSVYWYQQSLDQGLQFLIQYYNGEERAKGNILERFSAQQFPDLHSELNLSSLELGDSALYFCASSVDGDYGTEAFFGQGTRLTVV.

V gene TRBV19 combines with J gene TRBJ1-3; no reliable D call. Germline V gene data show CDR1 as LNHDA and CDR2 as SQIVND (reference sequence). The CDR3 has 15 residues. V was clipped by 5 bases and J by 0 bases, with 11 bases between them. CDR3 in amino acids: CASSALGSSGNTIYF. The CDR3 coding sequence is TGTGCCAGTAGTGCGCTAGGGAGCTCTGGAAACACCATATATTTT.

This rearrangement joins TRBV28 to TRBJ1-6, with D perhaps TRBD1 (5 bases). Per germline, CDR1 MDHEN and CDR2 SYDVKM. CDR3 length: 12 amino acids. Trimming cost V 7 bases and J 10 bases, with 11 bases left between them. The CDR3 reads CASKRQTSPLHF. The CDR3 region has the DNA TGTGCCAGCAAAAGACAGACCTCACCCCTCCACTTT.

The CDR3 DNA follows: TGTGCCAGCAACCAACAGGTAGAACGCAATCAGCCCCAGCATTTT. Translation gives CASNQQVERNQPQHF. This sequence joins TRBV19 and TRBJ1-5, with D possibly matching TRBD1 (5 bases). V shed 9 bases and J shed 2 bases, with 17 bases lying between them. Germline V lookup: CDR1 LNHDA, CDR2 SQIVND (reference sequence). The CDR3 has 15 residues.

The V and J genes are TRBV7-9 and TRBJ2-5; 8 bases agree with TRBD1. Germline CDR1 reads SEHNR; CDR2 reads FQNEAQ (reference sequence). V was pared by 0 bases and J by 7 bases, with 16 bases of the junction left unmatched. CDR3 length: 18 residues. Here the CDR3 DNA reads TGTGCCAGCAGCTTAGCCAAATTGACCAGACAGGGGACGGGGACCCAGTACTTC. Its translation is CASSLAKLTRQGTGTQYF.

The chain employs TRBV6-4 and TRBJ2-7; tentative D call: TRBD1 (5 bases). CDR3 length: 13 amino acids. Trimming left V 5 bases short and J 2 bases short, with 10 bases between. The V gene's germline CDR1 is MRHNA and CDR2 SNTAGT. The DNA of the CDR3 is TGTGCCAGCAGTCCAGACAGACCCTACGAGCAGTACTTC. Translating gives CASSPDRPYEQYF.

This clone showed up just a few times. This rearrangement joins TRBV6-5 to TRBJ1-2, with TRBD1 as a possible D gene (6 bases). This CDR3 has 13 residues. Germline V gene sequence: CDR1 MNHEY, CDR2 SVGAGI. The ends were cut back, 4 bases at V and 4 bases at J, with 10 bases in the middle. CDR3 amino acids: CASSFRGGYGYTF. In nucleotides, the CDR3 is TGTGCCAGCAGTTTCAGGGGCGGCTATGGCTACACCTTC.

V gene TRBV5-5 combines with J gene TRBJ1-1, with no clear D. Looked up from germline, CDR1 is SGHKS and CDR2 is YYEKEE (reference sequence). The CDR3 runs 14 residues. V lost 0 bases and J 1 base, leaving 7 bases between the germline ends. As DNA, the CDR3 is TGTGCCAGCAGCTTGGGCCCGAGGAACACTGAAGCTTTCTTT. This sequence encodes CASSLGPRNTEAFF.

In DNA, the CDR3 is TGTGCCAGCAGTGACGCTAGCGGGGGGCCCAATGAGCAGTTCTTC. Its protein product is CASSDASGGPNEQFF. The chain links TRBV6-4 to TRBJ2-1; 11 nucleotides line up with TRBD2. Germline assignment: CDR1 MRHNA and CDR2 SNTAGT. The CDR3 has 15 residues. Trimming removed 2 bases from V and 6 bases from J; junction bases left unmatched: 3.

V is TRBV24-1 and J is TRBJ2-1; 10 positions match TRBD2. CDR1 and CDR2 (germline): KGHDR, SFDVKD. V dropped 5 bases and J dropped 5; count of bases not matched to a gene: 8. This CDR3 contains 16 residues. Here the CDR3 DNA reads TGTGCCACCAGTGCGCTACTAGCGGGGAGGAACAATGAGCAGTTCTTC. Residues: CATSALLAGRNNEQFF.

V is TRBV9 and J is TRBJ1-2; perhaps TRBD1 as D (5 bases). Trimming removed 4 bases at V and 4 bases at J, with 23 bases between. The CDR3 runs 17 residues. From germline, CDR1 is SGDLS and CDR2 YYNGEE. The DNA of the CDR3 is TGTGCCAGCAGCCCCAAGGAGACAGACACCCTCATCTATGGCTACACCTTC. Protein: CASSPKETDTLIYGYTF.

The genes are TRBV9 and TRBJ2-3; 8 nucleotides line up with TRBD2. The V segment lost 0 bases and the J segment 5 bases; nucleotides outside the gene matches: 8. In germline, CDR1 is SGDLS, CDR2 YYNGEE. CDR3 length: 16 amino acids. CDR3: CASSVVGGGIGDTQYF. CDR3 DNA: TGTGCCAGCAGCGTAGTGGGCGGGGGGATAGGAGATACGCAGTATTTT.

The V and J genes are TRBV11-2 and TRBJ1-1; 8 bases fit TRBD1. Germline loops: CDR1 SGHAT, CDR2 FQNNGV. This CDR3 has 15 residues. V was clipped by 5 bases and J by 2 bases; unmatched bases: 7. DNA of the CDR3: TGTGCCAGCAGCACCGACAGGGGCGGCAACACTGAAGCTTTCTTT. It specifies CASSTDRGGNTEAFF. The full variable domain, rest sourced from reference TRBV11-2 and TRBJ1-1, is EAGVAQSPRYKIIEKRQSVAFWCNPISGHATLYWYQQILGQGPKLLIQFQNNGVVDDSQLPKDRFSAERLKGVDSTLKIQPAKLEDSAVYLCASSTDRGGNTEAFFGQGTRLTVV.

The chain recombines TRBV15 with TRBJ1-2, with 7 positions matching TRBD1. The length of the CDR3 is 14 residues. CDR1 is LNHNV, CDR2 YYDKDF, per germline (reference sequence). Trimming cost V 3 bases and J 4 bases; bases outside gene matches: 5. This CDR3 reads CATSSGDRVYGYTF. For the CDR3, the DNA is TGTGCCACCAGCAGCGGCGACAGGGTCTATGGCTACACCTTC.

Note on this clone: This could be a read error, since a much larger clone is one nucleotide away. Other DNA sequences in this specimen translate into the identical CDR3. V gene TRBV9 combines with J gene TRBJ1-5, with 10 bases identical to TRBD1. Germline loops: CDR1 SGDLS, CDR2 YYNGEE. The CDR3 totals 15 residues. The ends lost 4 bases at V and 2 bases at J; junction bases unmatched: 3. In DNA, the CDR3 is TGTGCCAGCAGCCCCGGGACAGGGGGCAATCAGCCCCAGCATTTT. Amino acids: CASSPGTGGNQPQHF.

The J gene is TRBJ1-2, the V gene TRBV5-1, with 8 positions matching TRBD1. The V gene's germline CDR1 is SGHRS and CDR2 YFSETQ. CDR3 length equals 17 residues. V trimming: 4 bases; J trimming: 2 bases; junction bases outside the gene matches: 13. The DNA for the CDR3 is TGCGCCAGCAGCCCCTGGAGGTCAAGGACAGGGAACTATGGCTACACCTTC. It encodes CASSPWRSRTGNYGYTF.

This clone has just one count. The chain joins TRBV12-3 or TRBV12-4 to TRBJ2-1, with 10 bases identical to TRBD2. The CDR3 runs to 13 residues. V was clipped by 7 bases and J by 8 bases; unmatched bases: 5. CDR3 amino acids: CASNQREGDEQFF. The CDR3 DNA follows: TGTGCCAGCAATCAGCGGGAGGGGGATGAGCAGTTCTTC.

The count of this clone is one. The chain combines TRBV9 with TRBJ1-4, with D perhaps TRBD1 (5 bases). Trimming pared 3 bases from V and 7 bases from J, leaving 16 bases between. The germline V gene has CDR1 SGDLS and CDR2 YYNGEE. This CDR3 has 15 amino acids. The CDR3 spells CASSAWGGEGEKLFF. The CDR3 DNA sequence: TGTGCCAGCAGCGCCTGGGGAGGGGAGGGTGAAAAACTGTTTTTT.

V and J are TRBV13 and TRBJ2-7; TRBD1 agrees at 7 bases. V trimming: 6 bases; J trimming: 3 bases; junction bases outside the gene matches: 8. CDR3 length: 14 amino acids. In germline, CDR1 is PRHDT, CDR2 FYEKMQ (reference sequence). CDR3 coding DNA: TGTGCCAGCAGTCCCACGGGACAGAGCTACGAGCAGTACTTC. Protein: CASSPTGQSYEQYF.

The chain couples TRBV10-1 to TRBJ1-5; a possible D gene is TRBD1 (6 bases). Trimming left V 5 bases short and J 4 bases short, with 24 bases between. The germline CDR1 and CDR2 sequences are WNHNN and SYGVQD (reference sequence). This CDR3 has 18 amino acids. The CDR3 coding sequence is TGCGCCAGCAGTAAACCAGACCCGGACAGATCCATAAATCAGCCCCAGCATTTT. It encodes CASSKPDPDRSINQPQHF.

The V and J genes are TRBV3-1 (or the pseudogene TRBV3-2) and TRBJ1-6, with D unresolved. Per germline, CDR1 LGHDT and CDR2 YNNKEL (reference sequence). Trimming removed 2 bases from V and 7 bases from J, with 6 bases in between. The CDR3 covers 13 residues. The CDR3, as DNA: TGTGCCAGCAGCCAACAGAGGAATTCACCCCTCCACTTT. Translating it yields CASSQQRNSPLHF.

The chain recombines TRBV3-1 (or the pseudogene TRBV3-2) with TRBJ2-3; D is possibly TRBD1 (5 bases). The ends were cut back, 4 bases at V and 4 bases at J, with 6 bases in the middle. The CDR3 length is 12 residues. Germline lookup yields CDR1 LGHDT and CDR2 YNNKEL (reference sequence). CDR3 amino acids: CASSRRADTQYF. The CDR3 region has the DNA TGTGCCAGCAGCCGCAGGGCAGATACGCAGTATTTT.

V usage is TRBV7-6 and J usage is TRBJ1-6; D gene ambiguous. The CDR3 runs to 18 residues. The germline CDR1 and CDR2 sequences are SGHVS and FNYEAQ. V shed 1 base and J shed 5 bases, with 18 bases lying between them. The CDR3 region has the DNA TGTGCCAGCAGCTTAGTACGCGGGTTGGGCAGAAATAATTCACCCCTCCACTTT. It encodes CASSLVRGLGRNNSPLHF.

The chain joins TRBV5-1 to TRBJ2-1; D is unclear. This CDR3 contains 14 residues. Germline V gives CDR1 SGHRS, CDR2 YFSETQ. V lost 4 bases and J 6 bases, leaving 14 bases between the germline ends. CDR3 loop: CASSVASFANEQFF. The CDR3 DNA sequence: TGCGCCAGCAGCGTAGCCTCGTTCGCCAATGAGCAGTTCTTC.

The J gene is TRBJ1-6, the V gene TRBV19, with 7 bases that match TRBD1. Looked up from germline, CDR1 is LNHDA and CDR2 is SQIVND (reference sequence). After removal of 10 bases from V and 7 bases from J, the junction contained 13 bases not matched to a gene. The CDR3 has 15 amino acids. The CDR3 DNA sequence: TGTGCCACCATTAAAACGACAGGGACGAATTCACCCCTCCACTTT. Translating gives CATIKTTGTNSPLHF.

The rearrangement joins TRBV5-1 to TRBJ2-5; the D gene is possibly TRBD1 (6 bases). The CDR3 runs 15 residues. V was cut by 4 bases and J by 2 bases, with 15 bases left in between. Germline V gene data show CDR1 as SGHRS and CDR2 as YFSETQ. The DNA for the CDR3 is TGCGCCAGCAGCCAAGAAACAGGGATACAAGAGACCCAGTACTTC. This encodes CASSQETGIQETQYF.